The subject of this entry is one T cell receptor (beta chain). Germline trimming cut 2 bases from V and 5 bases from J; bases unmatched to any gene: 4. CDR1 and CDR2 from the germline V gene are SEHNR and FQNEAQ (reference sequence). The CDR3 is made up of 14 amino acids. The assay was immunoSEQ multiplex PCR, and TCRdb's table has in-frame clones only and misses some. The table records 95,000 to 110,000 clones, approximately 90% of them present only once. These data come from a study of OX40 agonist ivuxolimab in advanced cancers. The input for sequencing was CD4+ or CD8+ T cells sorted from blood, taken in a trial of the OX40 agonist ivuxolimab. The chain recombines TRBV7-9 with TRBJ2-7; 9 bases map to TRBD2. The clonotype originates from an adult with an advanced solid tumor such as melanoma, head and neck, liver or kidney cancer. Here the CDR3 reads CASSLLGTSNEQYF. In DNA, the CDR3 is TGTGCCAGCAGCTTATTGGGGACTAGCAACGAGCAGTACTTC.